This T cell receptor beta chain derives from a study of response to subunit inactivated influenza vaccine. Study-wide results and caveats: Authors suggested each seasonal influenza vaccination recruits few new T cells.

This clonotype was picked up many times. The target antigen is unknown. TCRdb called the RT-PCR reads again in MiXCR, with one record for every CDR3 protein. The sample has 750,000 to 850,000 distinct CDR3 sequences; 18% are singletons. The CDR3 is 17 residues long. The V gene's germline CDR1 is KGHDR and CDR2 SFDVKD. The V end lost 4 bases, the J end lost 3 bases, and 20 bases lay between the germline ends. This chain links TRBV24-1 with TRBJ2-5; D not resolved. Sample: PBMCs from blood, taken approximately 5 days after vaccination. The sequence was collected from a man aged 50-59 years who received an inactivated influenza vaccine. The CDR3 nucleotides read TGTGCCACCAGTGAACCCGTGGGCAGGATAGGAAAAGAGACCCAGTACTTC. Residues: CATSEPVGRIGKETQYF.